This T cell receptor (beta chain) was identified in a study of cytomegalovirus exposure and HLA in healthy donors. Study outcomes and limitations: Near-uniform donor sequencing depth was presumed by presence/absence analyses. A later analysis revealed that TCR association rates differed between HLA loci, peaking at DRB1 and bottoming out at HLA-C. Donor immune exposure was known only as CMV serostatus.

Donors were nominally healthy when sampled, though unrecorded immune exposures were likely. Per germline, CDR1 MNHNS and CDR2 SASEGT. Trimming removed 10 bases at V and 0 bases at J, with 18 bases between. CDR3 length: 15 residues. A multiplex PCR was run with 60 Vbeta primers and 13 Jbeta primers. Repertoires were generated with immunoSEQ multiplex PCR, while TCRdb's copy carries only in-frame clones and drops some. The sample gives under 200,000 clones, around four fifths of which show up once; under 2% is in the top ten. Note on this clone: Its specificity is not known.

Sequenced material: PBMCs. The TCR originated in a man younger than 30 in good health and CMV-seronegative. This rearrangement joins TRBV6-1 to TRBJ2-5, with D possibly matching TRBD1 (5 bases). CDR3 region: CAIQGAGGDQETQYF. CDR3 bases: TGTGCCATCCAGGGTGCCGGTGGGGACCAAGAGACCCAGTACTTC.